This TCR beta chain was found in a study of cytomegalovirus exposure and HLA in healthy donors. Study-level points and caveats: Sequencing likely produced, as an artifact, a cluster of highly shared sequence variants.

Note on this clone: Antigen unknown.

Amplification used 60 Vbeta primers and 13 Jbeta primers. Measured with immunoSEQ multiplex PCR; TCRdb has only the in-frame clones, and not every one. The sample comprises fewer than 250,000 clones, about 81% of which are singletons, and more than 4.5% rests with the top ten. The sequenced sample was PBMCs. The sequence was obtained from a man between 25 and 39 years old in good health and CMV-seropositive.

The CDR3 coding sequence is TGTGCCAGCAGGTCGACAGGGAGCTATGGCTACACCTTC. Its translation: CASRSTGSYGYTF. The chain couples TRBV28 to TRBJ1-2; 7 bases are shared with TRBD1. CDR3 size: 13 residues. From germline, CDR1 is MDHEN and CDR2 SYDVKM. The junction had 5 bases not matched to a gene; V was cut back by 6 bases and J by 4 bases.